This entry describes one TCR beta chain. Its antigen is unknown. Profiling relied on immunoSEQ multiplex PCR, and the TCRdb table lists in-frame clones only, not all of them. Of about 480,000 clones detected, over 75% appear once; the ten largest clones hold around 12%. This entry belongs to a study of shared clonotypes between healthy human individuals. After removal of 3 bases from V and 2 bases from J, the junction contained 7 bases not matched to a gene. Germline V CDR1 and CDR2: SGHTA, FQGTGA. CDR3 length: 15 residues. The donors, healthy adults who were HIV-negative, had experienced no recent acute infections or vaccinations. Samples left unsorted employed tens of millions of PBMCs for genomic DNA. Study-level results: Clonotype sharing among the donors was expected to vary with sequencing depth.

This TCR was recovered from a woman between 40 and 50 years old in good health. Some clones in this sample may be carry-over from other donors' samples. The sequencing sample was made of PBMCs. V is TRBV7-3 and J is TRBJ2-7; 7 positions match TRBD2. The CDR3 DNA sequence: TGTGCCAGCAGCTTTGGGCCCAGCGGGACCTACGAGCAGTACTTC. This codes for CASSFGPSGTYEQYF.